These T cell receptor beta chains were read from a single sample in a study of cytomegalovirus exposure and HLA in healthy donors. The protocol was immunoSEQ multiplex PCR, while the TCRdb copy is restricted to in-frame clones and leaves out a portion. The sample includes tens of thousands of clones, about 76% of them seen just once. The specimen sequenced was PBMCs. Every receptor here comes from a male donor in good health and CMV-seropositive. CDR3s include the opening cysteine and the closing phenylalanine or tryptophan. The D gene is left open where the match is weak. Clone size is shown for a subset of rows, as once, few, many or a class of expanded clone.

J gene,clone size,V gene,D gene,CDR3 DNA,CDR3 protein
TRBJ1-6,.,TRBV15,TRBD1,TGTGCCACCAGCAGATCACCCGGACAGGGTGGCTCACCCCTCCACTTT,CATSRSPGQGGSPLHF
TRBJ2-1,.,TRBV11-2,.,TGTGCCAGCAGCTGGAGGGCTGAGCAGTTCTTC,CASSWRAEQFF
TRBJ1-6,.,TRBV7-2,TRBD1,TGTGCCAGCAGCTCTGGGACAGGGAATTCACCCCTCCACTTT,CASSSGTGNSPLHF
TRBJ2-5,.,TRBV5-1,TRBD1,TGCGCCAGCAGCTGGATGGGACAGAACCAAGAGACCCAGTACTTC,CASSWMGQNQETQYF
TRBJ2-5,.,TRBV9,TRBD2,TGTGCCAGCAGCGGGGGGACTAGTCAAGAGACCCAGTACTTC,CASSGGTSQETQYF
TRBJ2-7,.,TRBV13,.,TGTGCCAGCAGCTTAGGAGCAGGGCCGTCCTACGAGCAGTACTTC,CASSLGAGPSYEQYF
TRBJ2-4,.,TRBV2,TRBD2,TGTGCCAGCAGTGAAGCTAGAATAAGCGGGAATGGGTCCAAAAACATTCAGTACTTC,CASSEARISGNGSKNIQYF
TRBJ1-3,few,TRBV28,.,TGTGCCAGCACCAGGGGAAGAGGAGGAAACACCATATATTTT,CASTRGRGGNTIYF
TRBJ1-1,.,TRBV18,.,TGTGCCAGCTCACCACCCATGGTCAGCACTGAAGCTTTCTTT,CASSPPMVSTEAFF
TRBJ1-1,.,TRBV9,.,TGTGCCAGCAGCGTAGGGGTCACAGGGCATGAAGCTTTCTTT,CASSVGVTGHEAFF
TRBJ1-5,.,TRBV19,TRBD1,TGTGCCAGTAGTACTTCGGACAGGGGAAATCAGCCCCAGCATTTT,CASSTSDRGNQPQHF
TRBJ1-4,.,TRBV18,TRBD1,TGTGCCAGCTCACCGGACAGGGGCGGCGAAAAACTGTTTTTT,CASSPDRGGEKLFF
TRBJ1-5,.,TRBV7-2,TRBD1,TGTGCCAGCAGCGCCGGACAGGGGAGCAATCAGCCCCAGCATTTT,CASSAGQGSNQPQHF
TRBJ2-2,.,TRBV6-1,.,TGTGCCAGCAGCCGAGCGGTCGGGGAGCTGTTTTTT,CASSRAVGELFF
TRBJ2-7,.,TRBV19,TRBD2,TGTGCCAGTAGCAAGGGACTAACCTACGAGCAGTACTTC,CASSKGLTYEQYF
TRBJ2-7,.,TRBV7-8,TRBD2,TGTGCCAGCAGCCATCCGAGCGGGGGCGTCTACGAGCAGTACTTC,CASSHPSGGVYEQYF
TRBJ2-2,.,TRBV29-1,.,TGCAGCGCTACAGAGAACACCGGGGAGCTGTTTTTT,CSATENTGELFF
TRBJ2-5,.,TRBV1,.,TGCACCAGCAGCCAAGTCGATAGCGGGGGGCGACAAGAGACCCAGTACTTC,CTSSQVDSGGRQETQYF
TRBJ2-7,.,TRBV7-9,.,TGTGCCAGCAGCTTAGCAGGGGGTGGCAACGAGCAGTACTTC,CASSLAGGGNEQYF
TRBJ2-2,.,TRBV6-4,.,TGTGCCAGCAGTGATGGAGCAGGGGACACCGGGGAGCTGTTTTTT,CASSDGAGDTGELFF
TRBJ1-1,.,TRBV28,TRBD1,TGTGCCAGCAGTTTACCAGAGGGGGCGGTGAACACTGAAGCTTTCTTT,CASSLPEGAVNTEAFF
TRBJ1-5,.,TRBV30,TRBD1,TGTGCCTGGACCACAGGGGGGGATCAGCCCCAGCATTTT,CAWTTGGDQPQHF
TRBJ1-4,.,TRBV5-6,.,TGTGCCAGCAGATTGGAGGGGGCTAATGAAAAACTGTTTTTT,CASRLEGANEKLFF
TRBJ2-3,.,TRBV5-1,.,TGCGCCAGCAGCGCAGGGTACGCCGGCGACACAGATACGCAGTATTTT,CASSAGYAGDTDTQYF